This T cell receptor beta chain was documented in a study of response to subunit inactivated influenza vaccine. MiXCR was run by TCRdb on the RT-PCR reads, yielding one entry per CDR3 protein. Of some 550,000 distinct CDR3 sequences detected, approximately 24% appear once; the ten largest clones hold around 2.8%. In germline, CDR1 is LGHNA, CDR2 YNFKEQ. V shed 3 bases and J shed 0 bases, with 14 bases lying between them. The CDR3 is 17 residues long. Study results and caveats: Authors suggested that a seasonal influenza vaccination recruits few new T cells each time.

This clonotype was found a few times. Its antigen is undetermined. This sample was shared with a second study, whose subject was T cells expressing NK-cell markers. From that report: The authors made TCR beta cDNA libraries by 5'RACE template switching. This switching added a universal primer site and UMIs. T cells sorted in several experiments were restricted to alpha-beta TCR T cells by an anti-gamma-delta TCR antibody. In more than five donors, dominant CD3+CD56+NKG2C+ clones formed roughly 1.0-7.0% of CD8+ cells. Expanded NKG2C+ T cell clones had unclear HCMV specificity.

Source: CD4+ T cells sorted from PBMCs, taken roughly 13 days after vaccination. The receptor was derived from a man in his fifties who received an inactivated influenza vaccine. This rearrangement joins TRBV4-2 to TRBJ2-2, with D possibly matching TRBD1 (6 bases). CDR3 loop: CASSQSTGPANTGELFF. CDR3 in DNA: TGTGCCAGCAGCCAGAGTACAGGGCCCGCGAACACCGGGGAGCTGTTTTTT.